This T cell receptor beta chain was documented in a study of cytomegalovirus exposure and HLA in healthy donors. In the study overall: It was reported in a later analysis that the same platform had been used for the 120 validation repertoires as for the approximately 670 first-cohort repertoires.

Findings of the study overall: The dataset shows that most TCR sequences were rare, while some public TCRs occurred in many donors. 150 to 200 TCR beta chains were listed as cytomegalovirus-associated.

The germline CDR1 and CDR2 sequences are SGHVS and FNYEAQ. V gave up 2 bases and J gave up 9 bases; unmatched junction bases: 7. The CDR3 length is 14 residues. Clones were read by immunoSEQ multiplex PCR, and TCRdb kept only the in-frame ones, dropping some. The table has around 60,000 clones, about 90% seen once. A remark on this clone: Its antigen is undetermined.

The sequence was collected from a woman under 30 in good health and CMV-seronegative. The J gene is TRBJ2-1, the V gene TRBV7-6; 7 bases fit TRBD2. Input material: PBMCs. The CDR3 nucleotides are TGTGCCAGCAGCTTACCTGGACTAGTTAGTGAGCAGTTCTTC. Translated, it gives CASSLPGLVSEQFF.